The subject of this entry is one TCR beta chain. What it binds is unknown. This entry comes from a study of vaccination and CD4 T cells after COVID-19. As for the study in general: Vaccinees got either two BNT162b2 doses or two mRNA-1273 doses. Whole-study findings and limits: In convalescent patients, a median 86.3% of post-vaccine SARS-CoV-2-reactive clones appeared only after vaccination.

Treatment of the sample: roughly 10-day PBMC culture with coronavirus spike peptide pools or control peptides (ViraFEST assay). With peptide pools, ViraFEST first expanded antigen-specific T cells and afterwards sequenced their TCRs. From germline, CDR1 is SGHAT and CDR2 FQDESV (reference sequence). The CDR3 totals 19 residues. Losses at the gene ends were 5 bases for V and 4 bases for J; bases not matched to a gene: 17. Sequencing of the DNA from cultured CD4+ T cells was carried out with the Oncomine TCR Beta short-read assay. TCRdb processed the PCR reads anew with MiXCR; each CDR3 protein has one entry. This sample has about 10,000 distinct CDR3 sequences, with around three fifths found just once.

The TCR sequence derives from a human donor who had recovered from COVID-19. The sample was CD4+ T cells from blood, cultured in vitro. The chain employs TRBV11-1 and TRBJ2-2, with TRBD2 matching 9 bases. The CDR3 spells CASSMGWQLAGAGTGELFF. DNA for the CDR3: TGTGCCAGCAGCATGGGATGGCAATTAGCGGGAGCGGGCACCGGGGAGCTGTTTTTT.